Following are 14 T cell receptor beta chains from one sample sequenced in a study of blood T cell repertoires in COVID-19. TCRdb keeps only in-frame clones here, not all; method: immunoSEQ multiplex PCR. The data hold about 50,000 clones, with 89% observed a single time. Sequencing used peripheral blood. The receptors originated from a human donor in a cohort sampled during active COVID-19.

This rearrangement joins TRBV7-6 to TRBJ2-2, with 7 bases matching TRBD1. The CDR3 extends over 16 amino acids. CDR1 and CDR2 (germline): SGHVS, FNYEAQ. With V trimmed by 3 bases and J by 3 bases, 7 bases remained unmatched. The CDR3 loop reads CASSFPTGRDTGELFF. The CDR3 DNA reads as TGTGCCAGCAGCTTTCCGACAGGGCGGGACACCGGGGAGCTGTTTTTT.

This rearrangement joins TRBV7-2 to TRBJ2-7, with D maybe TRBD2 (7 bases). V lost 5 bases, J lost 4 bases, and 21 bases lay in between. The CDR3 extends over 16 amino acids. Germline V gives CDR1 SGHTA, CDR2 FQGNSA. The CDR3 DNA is TGTGCCAGCAGCCTCCGTCGGGGGGCAGCGACTTACGAGCAGTACTTC. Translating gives CASSLRRGAATYEQYF. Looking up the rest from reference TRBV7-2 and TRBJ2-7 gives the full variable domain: GAGVSQSPSNKVTEKGKDVELRCDPISGHTALYWYRQSLGQGLEFLIYFQGNSAPDKSGLPSDRFSAERTGGSVSTLTIQRTQQEDSAVYLCASSLRRGAATYEQYFGPGTRLTVT.

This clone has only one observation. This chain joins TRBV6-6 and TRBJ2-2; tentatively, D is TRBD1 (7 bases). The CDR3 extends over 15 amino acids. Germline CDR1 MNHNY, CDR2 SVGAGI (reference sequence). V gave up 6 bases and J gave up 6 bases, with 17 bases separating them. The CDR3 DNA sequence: TGTGCCAGCAGGCGGGGACAGAACTGGGCCGGGGAGCTGTTTTTT. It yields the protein CASRRGQNWAGELFF.

CDR3 coding DNA: TGTGCCAGCAGCCTAAACCCCGCTAGCGGGGGAACCACAGATACGCAGTATTTT. Translating gives CASSLNPASGGTTDTQYF. The chain combines TRBV9 with TRBJ2-3; 10 nucleotides agree with TRBD2. Germline V gives CDR1 SGDLS, CDR2 YYNGEE. The V and J ends lost 4 bases and 2 bases, in that order; junction bases with no gene match: 13. CDR3 length equals 18 residues.

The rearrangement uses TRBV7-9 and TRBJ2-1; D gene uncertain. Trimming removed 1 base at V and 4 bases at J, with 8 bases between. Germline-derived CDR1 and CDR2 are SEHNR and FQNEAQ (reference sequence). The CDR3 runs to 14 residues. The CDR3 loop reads CASSLVTSYNEQFF. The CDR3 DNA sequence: TGTGCCAGCAGCTTAGTAACGAGTTACAATGAGCAGTTCTTC. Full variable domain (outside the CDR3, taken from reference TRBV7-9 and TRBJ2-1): DTGVSQNPRHKITKRGQNVTFRCDPISEHNRLYWYRQTLGQGPEFLTYFQNEAQLEKSRLLSDRFSAERPKGSFSTLEIQRTEQGDSAMYLCASSLVTSYNEQFFGPGTRLTVL.

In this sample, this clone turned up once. The CDR3 sequence is CASSEFSGGASSDTQYF. The CDR3 bases are TGCGCCAGCAGTGAGTTTAGCGGGGGGGCATCTTCGGATACGCAGTATTTT. The rearrangement links TRBV10-2 to TRBJ2-3, with 11 bases aligning to TRBD2. With 1 base clipped from V and 6 bases from J, the junction kept 9 bases outside the gene matches. This CDR3 spans 17 amino acids. CDR1 is WSHSY and CDR2 is SAAADI in the germline V gene.

CDR3 in amino acids: CASSERQAYGYTF. In nucleotides, the CDR3 is TGTGCCAGCAGTGAAAGACAGGCCTATGGCTACACCTTC. The chain combines TRBV6-1 with TRBJ1-2; tentatively, D is TRBD1 (6 bases). The CDR3 has 13 residues. CDR1 and CDR2 (germline): MNHNS, SASEGT. V was trimmed by 2 bases and J by 4 bases, leaving 8 bases between them.

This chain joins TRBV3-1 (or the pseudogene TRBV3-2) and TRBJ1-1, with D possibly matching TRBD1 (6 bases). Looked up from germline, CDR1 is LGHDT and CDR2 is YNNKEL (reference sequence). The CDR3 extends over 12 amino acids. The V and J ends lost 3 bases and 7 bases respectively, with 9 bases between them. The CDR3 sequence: CASSQVRGEAFF. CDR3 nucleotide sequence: TGTGCCAGCAGCCAGGTCAGGGGTGAAGCTTTCTTT.

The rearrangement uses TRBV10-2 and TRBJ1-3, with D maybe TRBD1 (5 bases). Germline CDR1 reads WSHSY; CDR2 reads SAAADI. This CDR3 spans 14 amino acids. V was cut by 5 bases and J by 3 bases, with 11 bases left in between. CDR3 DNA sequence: TGCGCCAGCAGTCCAGGGCTAATTGGAAACACCATATATTTT. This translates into CASSPGLIGNTIYF.

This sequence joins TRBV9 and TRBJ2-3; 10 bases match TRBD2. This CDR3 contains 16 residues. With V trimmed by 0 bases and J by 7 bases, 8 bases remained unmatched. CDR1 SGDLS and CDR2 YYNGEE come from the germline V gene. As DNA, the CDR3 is TGTGCCAGCAGCGTAGTGAGCGGGGGGGTACCATATACGCAGTATTTT. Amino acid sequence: CASSVVSGGVPYTQYF.

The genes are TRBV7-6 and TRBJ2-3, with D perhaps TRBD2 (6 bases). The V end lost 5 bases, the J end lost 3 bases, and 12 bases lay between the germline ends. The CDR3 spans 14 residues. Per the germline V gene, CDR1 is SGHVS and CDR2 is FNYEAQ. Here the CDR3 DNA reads TGTGCCAGCAGCGGATGGGGGAGGACAGATACGCAGTATTTT. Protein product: CASSGWGRTDTQYF.

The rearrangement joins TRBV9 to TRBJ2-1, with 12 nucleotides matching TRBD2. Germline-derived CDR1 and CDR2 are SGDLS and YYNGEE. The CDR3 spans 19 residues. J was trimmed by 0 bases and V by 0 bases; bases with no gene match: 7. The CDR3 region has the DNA TGTGCCAGCAGCGTAGCTAGCGGGGGGGCTATAGGCTCCTACAATGAGCAGTTCTTC. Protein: CASSVASGGAIGSYNEQFF. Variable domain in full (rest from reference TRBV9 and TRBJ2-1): DSGVTQTPKHLITATGQRVTLRCSPRSGDLSVYWYQQSLDQGLQFLIQYYNGEERAKGNILERFSAQQFPDLHSELNLSSLELGDSALYFCASSVASGGAIGSYNEQFFGPGTRLTVL.

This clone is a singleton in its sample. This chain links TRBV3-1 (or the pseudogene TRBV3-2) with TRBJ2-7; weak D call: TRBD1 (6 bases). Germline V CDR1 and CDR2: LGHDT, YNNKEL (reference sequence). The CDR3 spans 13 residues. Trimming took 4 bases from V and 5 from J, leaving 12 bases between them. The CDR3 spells CASSRRGANEQYF. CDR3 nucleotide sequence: TGTGCCAGCAGCCGCAGGGGAGCAAACGAGCAGTACTTC.

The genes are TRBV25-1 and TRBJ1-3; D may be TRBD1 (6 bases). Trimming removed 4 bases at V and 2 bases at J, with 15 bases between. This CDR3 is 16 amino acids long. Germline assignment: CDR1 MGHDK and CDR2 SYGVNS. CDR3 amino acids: CASSALGTSAGNTIYF. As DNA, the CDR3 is TGTGCCAGCAGTGCCTTAGGGACATCTGCTGGAAACACCATATATTTT.